This TCR beta chain was documented in a study of blood T cells in healthy people across ages. This clonotype was recorded a few times. V lost 4 bases and J lost 5; bases outside the gene matches: 10. CDR3 length: 15 amino acids. CDR1 is SGHRS and CDR2 is YFSETQ in the germline V gene. It was with a sample-barcoded 5' primer and a J-beta primer mix that a second PCR of roughly 7 to 11 cycles was run. TCRdb processed the 5' RACE reads anew with MiXCR; each CDR3 protein has one entry. The table has around 990,000 distinct CDR3 sequences, less than 25% seen once. These data are also associated with another study on T cells of mothers and their children. That publication notes: Donation came from three healthy Caucasian mothers together with their six children. Per mother, over 9.5 million TCR beta CDR3 reads were obtained; per child, about 3 million. Compared with unrelated pairs, related mother-child pairs had slightly higher, non-significant overlap. T cell clones that were persistent and microchimeric went undetected.

Sequencing was carried out using blood. The sequence was collected from a girl aged 2-10 years in good health. The chain is built from TRBV5-1 and TRBJ2-5, with TRBD1 matching 8 bases. The CDR3, as DNA: TGCGCCAGCAGCCCAGGACAGGGCGTCGGCGAGACCCAGTACTTC. Its protein is CASSPGQGVGETQYF. Drawing the rest from reference TRBV5-1 and TRBJ2-5, the complete variable domain is KAGVTQTPRYLIKTRGQQVTLSCSPISGHRSVSWYQQTPGQGLQFLFEYFSETQRNKGNFPGRFSGRQFSNSRSEMNVSTLELGDSALYLCASSPGQGVGETQYFGPGTRLLVL.